Each of the 2 T cell receptor beta chains below was sequenced from the same sample in a study of type 1 regulatory T cells. The antigens for these receptors are not known. MiXCR, applied by TCRdb to the reads, yields one record per CDR3 protein. The sample yields 60,000 to 70,000 distinct CDR3 sequences, around 49% seen once. Specimen: cultured non-Tr1 T cells, either the whole culture or a sorted T cell fraction (not recorded which). These receptor sequences come from a human donor in good health.

This clonotype was seen more than once but under ten times. The rearrangement uses TRBV11-1 and TRBJ1-1; D is perhaps TRBD1 (5 bases). CDR1 is SGHAT, CDR2 FQDESV, per germline (reference sequence). CDR3 size: 14 residues. V lost 4 bases to trimming and J lost 4 bases, with 13 bases between them. The CDR3 sequence: CASSWGPGGTEAFF. The CDR3 bases are TGTGCCAGCAGCTGGGGACCCGGTGGCACTGAAGCTTTCTTT.

This clonotype showed up just a few times. The rearrangement joins TRBV5-6 to TRBJ2-7; 8 bases are a match to TRBD2. Trimming at V came to 3 bases and at J to 3 bases, leaving 5 bases not matched to a gene. CDR1 and CDR2 from the germline V gene are SGHDT and YYEEEE. The CDR3 sequence is 14 residues long. The CDR3 loop reads CASSSTGGDYEQYF. DNA for the CDR3: TGTGCCAGCAGCTCGACGGGGGGGGACTACGAGCAGTACTTC.